What follows is one TCR beta chain and its context. Between the trimmed V and J ends, which lost 2 bases and 4 bases, there was a span of 13 bases. Per germline, CDR1 MNHEY and CDR2 SVGAGI. The length of the CDR3 is 15 residues. This entry is derived from a study of blood T cell repertoires in COVID-19. Turning to the study itself: Collection of acute and convalescent COVID-19 samples took place in the United States, Italy and Spain.

Assay: immunoSEQ multiplex PCR; the TCRdb copy retains only in-frame clones and omits some. The data show 200,000 to 250,000 clones, roughly 86% seen once. This clonotype originated in a man at least 80 years old with acute or convalescent COVID-19. V is TRBV6-5 and J is TRBJ2-3, with a tentative D call TRBD2 (5 bases). Material for sequencing was peripheral blood. This CDR3 reads CASSYNPGSPDTQYF. CDR3 DNA sequence: TGTGCCAGCAGTTACAATCCGGGGTCTCCAGATACGCAGTATTTT.